Listed below are T cell receptor beta chains from one sample, sequenced in a study of radiotherapy plus CTLA-4 blockade in lung cancer. Clones were sequenced by immunoSEQ multiplex PCR, and TCRdb holds only the in-frame ones, with some missing. Of about 110,000 clones in the sample, approximately 80% are singletons; the top ten hold around 3%. The starting material was peripheral blood, obtained from a patient treated with radiotherapy plus ipilimumab. These receptors all come from a human donor with non-small cell lung cancer that progressed on radiotherapy plus ipilimumab. Some clones in this sample may be carry-over from other donors' samples. Each CDR3 is given with its conserved first and last residue. The D gene is left open where the match is weak. Only some rows state a clone size, as once, few, many or a class for expanded clones.

TRBJ1-2	TRBV7-2	once	.	CASSPVGLRDGYTF	TGTGCCAGCAGCCCAGTAGGGTTGAGGGATGGCTACACCTTC
TRBJ2-3	TRBV7-2	.	TRBD2	CASSSTQGLAAQYF	TGTGCCAGCAGCTCTACCCAGGGACTAGCGGCGCAGTATTTT
TRBJ2-6	TRBV4-1	.	.	CASSHVRSLANVLTF	TGCGCCAGCAGCCATGTCCGTTCGCTAGCCAACGTCCTGACTTTC
TRBJ2-2	TRBV5-1	.	.	CASSPAARPNTGELFF	TGCGCCAGCAGCCCCGCGGCCAGGCCGAACACCGGGGAGCTGTTTTTT
TRBJ1-6	TRBV2	.	.	CASSTQESSPLHF	TGTGCCAGCAGTACCCAGGAAAGTTCACCCCTCCACTTT
TRBJ2-5	TRBV28	.	.	CASTQGVWQTQYF	TGTGCCAGCACCCAAGGGGTTTGGCAGACCCAGTACTTC
TRBJ2-1	TRBV27	.	TRBD2	CASSQLAGLNEQFF	TGTGCCAGCAGTCAACTAGCGGGACTTAATGAGCAGTTCTTC
TRBJ2-7	TRBV5-1	.	.	CASSHGTADSYEQYF	TGCGCCAGCAGCCACGGGACGGCTGATTCCTACGAGCAGTACTTC
TRBJ1-2	TRBV5-1	.	TRBD1	CASSTSTGGAYGYTF	TGCGCCAGCAGCACCAGCACAGGGGGAGCTTATGGCTACACCTTC
TRBJ2-5	TRBV7-9	.	TRBD2	CASSLDFWLAGSETQYF	TGTGCCAGCAGCTTAGATTTTTGGTTAGCGGGTTCGGAGACCCAGTACTTC
TRBJ1-2	TRBV7-8	.	TRBD1	CASSRRDRSYGYTF	TGTGCCAGCAGCCGCAGGGACAGATCCTATGGCTACACCTTC
TRBJ1-2	TRBV7-9	.	.	CASSAWVSAGFGYTF	TGTGCCAGCAGCGCATGGGTCTCTGCGGGTTTTGGCTACACCTTC
TRBJ2-1	TRBV5-6	once	.	CASSLAGRVLGNEQFF	TGTGCCAGCAGCTTGGCGGGCAGGGTCCTCGGGAATGAGCAGTTCTTC
TRBJ2-7	TRBV4-1	.	.	CASSLRDRKYEQYF	TGCGCCAGCAGCCTGCGGGACAGAAAATACGAGCAGTACTTC
TRBJ2-7	TRBV14	once	TRBD1	CASSQDPKWTGGPYEQYF	TGTGCCAGCAGCCAAGATCCGAAGTGGACAGGGGGGCCCTACGAGCAGTACTTC
TRBJ1-1	TRBV4-3	few	.	CASSQEGGSFTEAFF	TGCGCCAGCAGCCAAGAAGGAGGGTCGTTTACTGAAGCTTTCTTT
TRBJ1-5	TRBV9	.	.	CARSVGGPNQPQHF	TGTGCCCGCAGCGTAGGTGGACCGAATCAGCCCCAGCATTTT
TRBJ2-7	TRBV5-1	once	.	CASSLVAGISYEQYF	TGCGCCAGCAGCTTGGTGGCCGGAATCTCCTACGAGCAGTACTTC
TRBJ2-2	TRBV7-2	once	.	CASSLVSLNTGELFF	TGTGCCAGCAGCTTAGTTTCCTTGAACACCGGGGAGCTGTTTTTT
TRBJ1-2	TRBV7-8	.	TRBD1	CASSLGTGGLYGYTF	TGTGCCAGCAGCTTAGGCACAGGGGGTCTCTATGGCTACACCTTC
TRBJ2-5	TRBV27	.	.	CASSPRAGAYETQYF	TGTGCCAGCAGTCCCCGGGCAGGGGCATATGAGACCCAGTACTTC
TRBJ2-1	TRBV7-9	.	.	CASSVTDTYNEQFF	TGTGCCAGCAGCGTGACAGATACCTACAATGAGCAGTTCTTC
TRBJ2-2	TRBV19	few	TRBD1	CASSLIDRAAPGELFF	TGTGCCAGTAGTTTGATAGACAGGGCTGCTCCCGGGGAGCTGTTTTTT
TRBJ2-3	TRBV9	.	.	CASSEQGTDTQYF	TGTGCCAGCAGCGAACAAGGCACAGATACGCAGTATTTT
TRBJ1-3	TRBV6-1	.	.	CASRLGFEWGNTIYF	TGTGCCAGCAGGCTGGGGTTCGAATGGGGAAACACCATATATTTT
TRBJ1-4	TRBV7-2	.	.	CASSQQSGNEKLFF	TGTGCCAGCAGCCAACAGTCCGGGAATGAAAAACTGTTTTTT
TRBJ1-1	TRBV6-4	.	.	CASIFTRPMNTEAFF	TGTGCCAGCATCTTCACTCGGCCCATGAACACTGAAGCTTTCTTT
TRBJ2-3	TRBV9	.	.	CASSVGGVTDTQYF	TGTGCCAGCAGCGTAGGGGGGGTCACAGATACGCAGTATTTT
TRBJ1-2	TRBV4-2	.	.	CASSHDLRAGYTF	TGTGCCAGCAGCCATGACCTCAGGGCGGGCTACACCTTC
TRBJ2-7	TRBV28	.	TRBD1	CASSLTGSSSYEQYF	TGTGCCAGCAGTTTGACAGGGAGCAGCTCCTACGAGCAGTACTTC
TRBJ1-2	TRBV7-9	.	.	CASSLALLRETSYGYTF	TGTGCCAGCAGCTTAGCGCTCCTAAGGGAGACGAGCTATGGCTACACCTTC
TRBJ2-3	TRBV4-2	.	TRBD2	CASSQGLAGAFTDTQYF	TGTGCCAGCAGCCAAGGACTAGCGGGGGCCTTCACAGATACGCAGTATTTT
TRBJ2-1	TRBV11-2	.	.	CASSLSRIEQFF	TGTGCCAGCAGCTTATCTCGGATTGAGCAGTTCTTC
TRBJ2-5	TRBV29-1	.	.	CSARQGGETQYF	TGCAGCGCCCGACAGGGAGGGGAGACCCAGTACTTC
TRBJ1-2	TRBV7-2	.	.	CASSLVALANYGYTF	TGTGCCAGCAGCTTAGTCGCCTTAGCTAACTATGGCTACACCTTC
TRBJ1-6	TRBV6-5	.	TRBD1	CASSYPSTGANSPLHF	TGTGCCAGCAGTTACCCCTCGACAGGGGCAAATTCACCCCTCCACTTT
TRBJ2-7	TRBV7-2	.	.	CASSLGIRDEQYF	TGTGCCAGCAGCTTAGGTATTAGGGACGAGCAGTACTTC
TRBJ2-7	TRBV19	once	TRBD1	CASSHGTGGYYEQYF	TGTGCCAGTAGTCACGGGACAGGGGGTTATTACGAGCAGTACTTC
TRBJ2-3	TRBV30	.	.	CAWNFGVSTDTQYF	TGTGCCTGGAATTTTGGGGTTTCGACAGATACGCAGTATTTT
TRBJ1-2	TRBV23-1	few	.	CASSHQGSYGYTF	TGCGCCAGCAGTCACCAGGGTTCCTATGGCTACACCTTC